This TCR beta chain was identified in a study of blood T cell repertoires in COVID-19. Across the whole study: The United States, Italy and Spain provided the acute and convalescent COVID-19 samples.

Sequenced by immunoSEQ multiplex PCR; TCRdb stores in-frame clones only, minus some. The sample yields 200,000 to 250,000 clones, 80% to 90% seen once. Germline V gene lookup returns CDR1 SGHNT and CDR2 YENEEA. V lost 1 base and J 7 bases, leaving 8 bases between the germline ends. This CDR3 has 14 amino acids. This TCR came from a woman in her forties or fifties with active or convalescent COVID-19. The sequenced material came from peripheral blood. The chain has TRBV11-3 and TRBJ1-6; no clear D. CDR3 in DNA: TGTGCCAGCAGCTTAGGCAGCGTCAATTCACCCCTCCACTTT. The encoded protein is CASSLGSVNSPLHF.